This T cell receptor (beta chain) was obtained from a study of OX40 agonist ivuxolimab in advanced cancers. Whole-study results and caveats: Fewer expanded clones were found on average in CD4+ than in CD8+ T cells.

J lost 0 bases, V lost 3 bases, and 5 bases had no gene match. This CDR3 spans 16 amino acids. In germline, CDR1 is SGHVS, CDR2 FNYEAQ. Produced via immunoSEQ multiplex PCR; TCRdb's table is partial and in-frame only. The profile shows 52,000 or so clones, less than 90% of them singletons. This clone was detected a few times. Its cognate antigen is unknown. The source is an adult with an advanced solid tumor such as melanoma, head and neck, liver or kidney cancer. This sample comprised CD4+ or CD8+ T cells sorted from blood, obtained in a trial of the OX40 agonist ivuxolimab. This rearrangement joins TRBV7-6 to TRBJ1-3; TRBD1 matches at 7 bases. CDR3 sequence: CASSFPPGGSGNTIYF. CDR3 DNA: TGTGCCAGCAGCTTTCCTCCAGGGGGCTCTGGAAACACCATATATTTT.